The clone carrying this T cell receptor beta chain turned up a few times. The antigen is unknown. The data derive from a study of T-cell memory formation after mild COVID-19. Study background: TCR clusters were mostly donor specific. The study's findings and limits: Contracting clones localized mainly to CM and EM when CD4+ and mainly to EMRA when CD8+.

5'RACE with constant-segment primers yielded barcoded, UMI-tagged TCR alpha and TCR beta cDNA libraries. TCRdb recomputed calls from the 5' RACE reads with MiXCR, one row per CDR3 protein. The data hold roughly 400,000 distinct CDR3 sequences, with roughly 24% observed a single time. The V and J ends lost 3 bases and 5 bases respectively, with 13 bases between them. CDR3 length: 14 residues. The clonotype comes from an adult woman who had mild COVID-19 (a few samples of this study predate the infection). Cell type and time point are not known. The genes are TRBV12-3 or TRBV12-4 and TRBJ2-5, with no clear D. The specimen sequenced was PBMCs or a T cell subset sorted from them (not recorded which). CDR3 region: CASSFRSRRETQYF. The CDR3 nucleotides read TGTGCCAGCAGTTTTAGAAGCCGAAGGGAGACCCAGTACTTC.